Each of the 27 T cell receptor beta chains below was sequenced from the same sample in a study of T-cell memory formation after mild COVID-19. Using its own MiXCR run on the 5' RACE reads, TCRdb lists one record per CDR3 protein. Among 400,000 to 500,000 distinct CDR3 sequences listed, roughly 20% were seen once. The specimen was PBMCs or a T cell subset sorted from them (not recorded which). These receptors all stem from an adult woman who had mild COVID-19 (a few samples of this study predate the infection). Cell type and time point are not known.

The chain has TRBV12-3 or TRBV12-4 and TRBJ2-3; the D is unclear. Trimming shortened V by 2 bases and J by 7 bases, and 7 bases separated the two germline ends. The CDR3 covers 12 residues. The CDR3 protein is CASSLSANTQYF. The CDR3 DNA is TGTGCCAGCAGTTTATCCGCTAATACGCAGTATTTT.

The chain links TRBV7-2 to TRBJ2-1; 7 nucleotides agree with TRBD1. The V segment lost 5 bases and the J segment 10 bases; nucleotides outside the gene matches: 8. The CDR3 is 13 residues long. The germline V gene encodes CDR1 SGHTA and CDR2 FQGNSA. CDR3 nucleotide sequence: TGTGCCAGCAGCCCAGACAGGGCTCGAGAGCAGTTCTTC. Translation: CASSPDRAREQFF.

This clonotype was observed a handful of times. The chain employs TRBV4-1 and TRBJ2-1; TRBD2 matches at 11 bases. The CDR3 loop spans 15 amino acids. V lost 1 base, J lost 7 bases, and 3 bases stayed unmatched. CDR1 MGHRA and CDR2 YSYEKL come from the germline V gene. CDR3 amino acids: CASSQVSSGGNEQFF. The CDR3, as DNA: TGCGCCAGCAGCCAAGTATCTAGCGGGGGGAATGAGCAGTTCTTC.

The V call is TRBV12-3 or TRBV12-4, the J call TRBJ2-3; D uncertain. The CDR3 sequence is 14 residues long. V was cut by 6 bases and J by 1 base, with 11 bases left in between. The CDR3: CASSLYMGTDTQYF. The DNA for the CDR3 is TGTGCCAGCAGCCTCTATATGGGCACAGATACGCAGTATTTT.

The chain uses TRBV7-9 and TRBJ1-6, with 8 bases that match TRBD1. This CDR3 is 14 amino acids long. V gave up 3 bases and J gave up 9 bases; unmatched junction bases: 4. Germline V lookup: CDR1 SEHNR, CDR2 FQNEAQ (reference sequence). DNA for the CDR3: TGTGCCAGCAGCTTGCAAACAGGGGGTTCACCCCTCCACTTT. Its translation: CASSLQTGGSPLHF.

The table lists this clonotype with a few counts. As DNA, the CDR3 is TGTGCCAGCAGCTTAGATGGCAGGGGCGATGAGCAGTTCTTC. Translating it yields CASSLDGRGDEQFF. This chain links TRBV7-9 with TRBJ2-1; TRBD1 is a possible D gene (6 bases). The CDR3 loop spans 14 amino acids. V lost 1 base and J 8 bases, leaving 12 bases between the germline ends. Per germline, CDR1 SEHNR and CDR2 FQNEAQ (reference sequence). The entire variable domain, with the rest obtained from reference TRBV7-9 and TRBJ2-1, is as follows: DTGVSQNPRHKITKRGQNVTFRCDPISEHNRLYWYRQTLGQGPEFLTYFQNEAQLEKSRLLSDRFSAERPKGSFSTLEIQRTEQGDSAMYLCASSLDGRGDEQFFGPGTRLTVL.

V usage is TRBV6-1 and J usage is TRBJ1-5, with 8 bases matching TRBD1. Germline V gene data show CDR1 as MNHNS and CDR2 as SASEGT. The CDR3 is 15 residues long. V dropped 2 bases and J dropped 6; count of bases not matched to a gene: 6. The chain's CDR3 is CASSELDRGAQPQHF. The CDR3 coding sequence is TGTGCCAGCAGTGAATTAGACAGGGGCGCTCAGCCCCAGCATTTT.

The rearrangement links TRBV10-3 to TRBJ1-1; D unclear. The germline gives CDR1 ENHRY, CDR2 SYGVKD. This CDR3 spans 13 amino acids. Trimming removed 3 bases at V and 1 base at J, with 6 bases between. The CDR3 DNA is TGTGCCATCAGTGACTATGGGAACACTGAAGCTTTCTTT. Translated: CAISDYGNTEAFF.

This clonotype was picked up one time. This chain links TRBV4-1 with TRBJ2-3; D is unclear. V was clipped by 4 bases and J by 5 bases, with 25 bases between them. CDR3 length equals 18 residues. The germline V gene has CDR1 MGHRA and CDR2 YSYEKL. The CDR3 DNA follows: TGCGCCAGCAGCCGAACGCTGACCACGGACCCCGAAAAAGATACGCAGTATTTT. This codes for CASSRTLTTDPEKDTQYF.

In this sample, this clonotype turned up a few times. The V call is TRBV14, the J call TRBJ2-1, with 9 bases aligning to TRBD1. Germline lookup yields CDR1 SGHDN and CDR2 FVKESK. The CDR3 totals 15 residues. V lost 5 bases to trimming and J lost 6 bases; unmatched junction nucleotides: 8. The CDR3 DNA reads as TGTGCCAGCAGCGCCACAGGGGGCATCTCCAATGAGCAGTTCTTC. The encoded protein is CASSATGGISNEQFF.

This clonotype came up a few times. This rearrangement joins TRBV4-1 to TRBJ2-2; no clear D. Germline values: CDR1 MGHRA, CDR2 YSYEKL. The V gene lost 1 base and the J gene lost 3 bases, with 9 bases spanning the gap. The CDR3 has 15 amino acids. The CDR3 spells CASSQVGSYTGELFF. DNA of the CDR3: TGCGCCAGCAGCCAAGTGGGGTCGTACACCGGGGAGCTGTTTTTT.

This sequence joins TRBV5-1 and TRBJ2-5; weak D call: TRBD1 (6 bases). The germline CDR1 and CDR2 sequences are SGHRS and YFSETQ. This CDR3 contains 14 residues. V was pared by 3 bases and J by 7 bases, with 16 bases between. The CDR3 reads CASSSDYMGATQYF. In DNA, the CDR3 is TGCGCCAGCAGCTCCGATTACATGGGGGCGACCCAGTACTTC.

This clonotype was recorded a few times. This chain connects TRBV30 to TRBJ1-5; D remains unclear. CDR1 GTSNPN and CDR2 SVGIG come from the germline V gene (reference sequence). The CDR3 has 13 residues. Trimming removed 3 bases at V and 1 base at J, with 7 bases between. As DNA, the CDR3 is TGTGCCTGGAGCCGACAAAGCAATCAGCCCCAGCATTTT. Its protein is CAWSRQSNQPQHF.

CDR3 sequence reads: CASRRATGAPNYGYTF. The CDR3, as DNA: TGTGCCAGCAGAAGAGCGACGGGAGCTCCTAACTATGGCTACACCTTC. The genes are TRBV6-1 and TRBJ1-2, with no clear D. Trimming removed 6 bases at V and 0 bases at J, with 17 bases between. Germline V gene lookup returns CDR1 MNHNS and CDR2 SASEGT. The CDR3 length is 16 residues.

The gene calls are TRBV20-1 and TRBJ1-6; D is unresolved. Trimming took 3 bases from V and 4 from J, leaving 7 bases between them. Germline CDR1 and CDR2: DFQATT and SNEGSKA (reference sequence). The CDR3 totals 13 residues. In DNA form, the CDR3 reads TGCAGTGCTAGGGGCAGTTATAATTCACCCCTCCACTTT. Its protein product is CSARGSYNSPLHF.

This clonotype was seen a handful of times. The chain has TRBV29-1 and TRBJ1-2; tentative D call: TRBD1 (5 bases). The V end lost 0 bases, the J end lost 3 bases, and 8 bases lay between the germline ends. The CDR3 is made up of 13 amino acids. Germline assignment: CDR1 SQVTM and CDR2 ANQGSEA. The CDR3 is CSVEDRGYYGYTF. The CDR3 bases are TGCAGCGTTGAAGATCGGGGGTACTATGGCTACACCTTC.

J is TRBJ2-5 and V is TRBV7-9, with 8 nucleotides matching TRBD1. CDR1 and CDR2 from the germline V gene are SEHNR and FQNEAQ (reference sequence). The CDR3 contains 15 residues. The V and J ends lost 0 bases and 5 bases, in that order; junction bases with no gene match: 5. CDR3 loop: CASSLAGTGAETQYF. The CDR3 nucleotides read TGTGCCAGCAGCTTAGCGGGGACAGGAGCGGAGACCCAGTACTTC.

The rearrangement links TRBV9 to TRBJ2-3; D uncertain. CDR3 length equals 16 residues. Germline-derived CDR1 and CDR2 are SGDLS and YYNGEE. V was pared by 3 bases and J by 2 bases, with 16 bases between. CDR3 loop: CASSDSTGGVTDTQYF. The CDR3, as DNA: TGTGCCAGCAGCGATTCCACGGGCGGAGTCACAGATACGCAGTATTTT.

J is TRBJ2-7 and V is TRBV3-1; 8 bases fit TRBD2. The CDR3 contains 15 residues. V shed 4 bases, J shed 6 bases, and the junction held 11 bases outside the gene matches. CDR1 is LGHDT, CDR2 YNNKEL, per germline (reference sequence). CDR3 coding DNA: TGTGCCAGCAGCCCCTCCGGGACTAGATCTAGCGAGCAGTACTTC. Protein: CASSPSGTRSSEQYF.

This clonotype has a handful of counts. The gene calls are TRBV15 and TRBJ2-1; tentatively, D is TRBD2 (6 bases). Germline V gene data show CDR1 as LNHNV and CDR2 as YYDKDF (reference sequence). The V gene lost 5 bases and the J gene lost 9 bases, with 17 bases spanning the gap. The CDR3 totals 14 residues. The CDR3 DNA follows: TGTGCCACCAGCCCCTCGGGAGTCTTCGGTGAGCAGTTCTTC. Its protein product is CATSPSGVFGEQFF.

This clonotype was seen at least ten times. The chain joins TRBV7-9 to TRBJ2-5; D ambiguous. In germline, CDR1 is SEHNR, CDR2 FQNEAQ (reference sequence). The CDR3 contains 13 residues. With 5 bases removed from V and 5 bases from J, the gap between germline ends came to 12 bases. CDR3 protein: CASSRDGLETQYF. In DNA form, the CDR3 reads TGTGCCAGCAGCCGTGACGGGTTGGAGACCCAGTACTTC. Variable domain in full (rest from reference TRBV7-9 and TRBJ2-5): DTGVSQNPRHKITKRGQNVTFRCDPISEHNRLYWYRQTLGQGPEFLTYFQNEAQLEKSRLLSDRFSAERPKGSFSTLEIQRTEQGDSAMYLCASSRDGLETQYFGPGTRLLVL.

This sequence joins TRBV12-3 or TRBV12-4 and TRBJ1-2; no reliable D call. The CDR3 totals 11 residues. The V gene lost 1 base and the J gene lost 7 bases, with 4 bases spanning the gap. The CDR3 DNA sequence: TGTGCCAGCAGTTTAGGGGCTGGCTACACCTTC. This translates into CASSLGAGYTF.

This clonotype was counted at least ten times. V is TRBV5-1 and J is TRBJ1-5, with D perhaps matching TRBD1 (5 bases). The germline V gene encodes CDR1 SGHRS and CDR2 YFSETQ. CDR3 size: 14 residues. Trimming stripped 0 bases from V and 5 bases from J, with 9 bases between. This CDR3 reads CASSLGQGDQPQHF. The CDR3 coding sequence is TGCGCCAGCAGCTTGGGGCAGGGTGATCAGCCCCAGCATTTT.

This clonotype was seen only a few times. V is TRBV12-3 or TRBV12-4 and J is TRBJ1-2; D gene ambiguous. The CDR3 sequence is 16 residues long. V shed 5 bases and J shed 2 bases, with 18 bases lying between them. The CDR3 reads CASSPLDSAPNYGYTF. CDR3 bases: TGTGCCAGCAGTCCCTTGGACTCGGCCCCCAACTATGGCTACACCTTC.

This clonotype was picked up many times. The chain has TRBV7-2 and TRBJ2-2, with 9 bases that match TRBD1. Germline V gives CDR1 SGHTA, CDR2 FQGNSA. V dropped 6 bases and J dropped 1; count of bases not matched to a gene: 3. This CDR3 region has 15 residues. The CDR3 spells CASRPGQGNTGELFF. CDR3 sequence (DNA): TGTGCCAGCAGGCCGGGACAGGGGAACACCGGGGAGCTGTTTTTT. Variable domain in full (rest from reference TRBV7-2 and TRBJ2-2): GAGVSQSPSNKVTEKGKDVELRCDPISGHTALYWYRQSLGQGLEFLIYFQGNSAPDKSGLPSDRFSAERTGGSVSTLTIQRTQQEDSAVYLCASRPGQGNTGELFFGEGSRLTVL.

This sequence joins TRBV27 and TRBJ2-7; 7 bases are a match to TRBD1. The CDR3 is 14 residues long. Germline V gene lookup returns CDR1 MNHEY and CDR2 SMNVEV (reference sequence). With 6 bases clipped from V and 1 base from J, the junction kept 6 bases outside the gene matches. CDR3 sequence reads: CASRDTTGSYEQYF. CDR3 coding DNA: TGTGCCAGCAGGGACACGACAGGGTCCTACGAGCAGTACTTC.

This clonotype appeared a few times. The chain has TRBV29-1 and TRBJ2-5; possible D gene TRBD2, 5 bases. Germline CDR1 is SQVTM and CDR2 is ANQGSEA. V was trimmed by 5 bases and J by 2 bases, leaving 12 bases between them. CDR3 size: 13 residues. DNA for the CDR3: TGCAGCGTTAACCGGGATTTACAAGAGACCCAGTACTTC. It specifies CSVNRDLQETQYF. Looking up the rest from reference TRBV29-1 and TRBJ2-5 gives the full variable domain: SAVISQKPSRDICQRGTSLTIQCQVDSQVTMMFWYRQQPGQSLTLIATANQGSEATYESGFVIDKFPISRPNLTFSTLTVSNMSPEDSSIYLCSVNRDLQETQYFGPGTRLLVL.